These 10 T cell receptor beta chains share one sample of origin, sequenced in a study of neurological immune-mediated disorders. TCRdb itself ran the 5' RACE reads through MiXCR, one entry per CDR3 protein. The sample includes roughly 71,000 distinct CDR3 sequences, 3.9% of them seen just once. Sequenced: PBMCs. All receptors derive from a man in his thirties or forties with multiple sclerosis.

Ten or more counts support this clonotype. The chain uses TRBV29-1 and TRBJ2-4; 8 nucleotides match TRBD1. The CDR3 length is 13 residues. With V trimmed by 4 bases and J by 8 bases, 7 bases remained unmatched. Per the germline V gene, CDR1 is SQVTM and CDR2 is ANQGSEA. This chain's CDR3 is CSVGMDRVDIQYF. CDR3 nucleotides: TGCAGCGTTGGAATGGACAGGGTAGACATTCAGTACTTC.

The table lists this clonotype with many counts. The J gene is TRBJ2-1, the V gene TRBV4-1; TRBD2 agrees at 13 bases. This CDR3 has 16 residues. Losses at the gene ends were 1 base for V and 10 bases for J; bases not matched to a gene: 7. Germline lookup yields CDR1 MGHRA and CDR2 YSYEKL. CDR3 DNA sequence: TGCGCCAGCAGCCAAGGACTAGCGGGGGGCCGAAGGGAGCAGTTCTTC. Translating it yields CASSQGLAGGRREQFF.

Ten or more counts support this clonotype. V usage is TRBV11-2 and J usage is TRBJ2-1; TRBD2 matches 8 bases. V shed 6 bases and J 1 base; nucleotides not matched to a gene: 8. The CDR3 contains 16 residues. Germline CDR1 reads SGHAT; CDR2 reads FQNNGV. In nucleotides, the CDR3 is TGTGCCAGCAGGGTTAGCGGGGAGAGATCCTACAATGAGCAGTTCTTC. It yields the protein CASRVSGERSYNEQFF.

With regard to this clonotype: The junction differs from germline at one of its ends, possibly a read error. The chain links TRBV5-1 to TRBJ1-5, with D maybe TRBD1 (5 bases). The length of the CDR3 is 15 residues. Germline loops: CDR1 SGHRS, CDR2 YFSETQ. The chain's CDR3 is CASSLDSGGNQPQNF. The CDR3 nucleotides are TGCGCCAGCAGTTTGGACTCCGGGGGTAATCAGCCCCAGAATTTT.

This clonotype was counted many times. V and J are TRBV12-3 or TRBV12-4 and TRBJ2-4, with TRBD1 identical over 9 bases. This CDR3 spans 17 amino acids. With 8 bases clipped from V and 1 base from J, the junction kept 12 bases outside the gene matches. CDR3 in amino acids: CASQRKQGAIAKNIQYF. CDR3 DNA sequence: TGTGCCAGCCAAAGAAAACAGGGGGCGATTGCCAAAAACATTCAGTACTTC.

This clonotype came up many times. V usage is TRBV5-5 and J usage is TRBJ1-1; D not certain. The V gene lost 0 bases and the J gene lost 3 bases, with 9 bases spanning the gap. There are 14 residues in the CDR3. Germline CDR1 is SGHKS and CDR2 is YYEKEE (reference sequence). The CDR3 DNA is TGTGCCAGCAGCTTGGGATCGCGAGACACTGAAGCTTTCTTT. Translated: CASSLGSRDTEAFF. Supplemented by reference TRBV5-5 and TRBJ1-1, the full variable domain reads DAGVTQSPTHLIKTRGQQVTLRCSPISGHKSVSWYQQVLGQGPQFIFQYYEKEERGRGNFPDRFSARQFPNYSSELNVNALLLGDSALYLCASSLGSRDTEAFFGQGTRLTVV.

This clonotype was recorded at least ten times. V usage is TRBV27 and J usage is TRBJ1-1, with a tentative D call TRBD1 (5 bases). The CDR3 is made up of 14 amino acids. Germline CDR1 is MNHEY and CDR2 is SMNVEV (reference sequence). V gave up 7 bases and J gave up 4 bases, with 16 bases separating them. The CDR3 here is CASKASRGVTEAFF. As DNA, the CDR3 is TGTGCCAGCAAGGCCTCCCGGGGGGTCACTGAAGCTTTCTTT.

This clonotype was detected ten times or more. This chain joins TRBV7-2 and TRBJ2-7, with D unclear. The CDR3 is 13 amino acids. Between the trimmed V and J ends, which lost 1 base and 2 bases, there was a span of 6 bases. CDR1 is SGHTA and CDR2 is FQGNSA in the germline V gene. The CDR3 here is CASSLEATYEQYF. DNA for the CDR3: TGTGCCAGCAGCTTAGAGGCCACCTACGAGCAGTACTTC. The variable domain in full, completed from reference TRBV7-2 and TRBJ2-7, reads GAGVSQSPSNKVTEKGKDVELRCDPISGHTALYWYRQSLGQGLEFLIYFQGNSAPDKSGLPSDRFSAERTGGSVSTLTIQRTQQEDSAVYLCASSLEATYEQYFGPGTRLTVT.

This clonotype was found many times. J is TRBJ2-7 and V is TRBV27; D uncertain. The germline CDR1 and CDR2 sequences are MNHEY and SMNVEV (reference sequence). The CDR3 consists of 14 residues. The V end lost 3 bases, the J end lost 0 bases, and 9 bases lay between the germline ends. The CDR3 DNA is TGTGCCAGCAGTTTCGGCGGAACCTCCTACGAGCAGTACTTC. Translating gives CASSFGGTSYEQYF.

At least ten counts were recorded for this clonotype. The chain has TRBV5-1 and TRBJ2-7, with 7 bases lining up with TRBD1. From germline, CDR1 is SGHRS and CDR2 YFSETQ. V lost 1 base and J lost 2; bases outside the gene matches: 6. The CDR3 runs to 15 residues. The CDR3 protein is CASSLLGGAAYEQYF. The CDR3 bases are TGCGCCAGCAGCTTGCTAGGGGGCGCAGCCTACGAGCAGTACTTC.